The 28 T cell receptor beta chains below were found in one sample sequenced in a study of T-cell reconstitution after alpha-beta-depleted transplantation in children. Using unique molecular identifiers, the investigators prepared the TCRbeta library. A single record per CDR3 protein comes from TCRdb applying MiXCR to the PCR reads. The sample carries 400,000 to 450,000 distinct CDR3 sequences, 43% recorded once. This specimen was PBMCs, taken before TCRalphabeta/CD19-depleted stem cell transplant. The source of these receptors is a girl aged 2-15 years with aplastic anemia, due to receive a stem cell transplant.

This clonotype was recorded a few times. The rearrangement joins TRBV30 to TRBJ1-1, with D possibly being TRBD1 (6 bases). V lost 2 bases, J lost 0 bases, and 10 bases lay in between. The CDR3 is made up of 14 amino acids. Germline CDR1 is GTSNPN and CDR2 is SVGIG (reference sequence). This CDR3 is CAWSKDRLNTEAFF. The CDR3, as DNA: TGTGCCTGGAGTAAAGACAGGTTGAACACTGAAGCTTTCTTT.

This clonotype was detected ten times or more. The chain has TRBV4-1 and TRBJ2-1; 8 nucleotides agree with TRBD1. This CDR3 has 16 amino acids. V gave up 0 bases and J gave up 7 bases; unmatched junction bases: 8. Germline lookup yields CDR1 MGHRA and CDR2 YSYEKL. In nucleotides, the CDR3 is TGCGCCAGCAGCCAAGATTGGACAGGGAGTAAGAATGAGCAGTTCTTC. Its protein product is CASSQDWTGSKNEQFF.

Many counts were recorded for this clonotype. The chain joins TRBV6-5 to TRBJ2-2; possible D gene TRBD2, 6 bases. Germline values: CDR1 MNHEY, CDR2 SVGAGI. This CDR3 region has 17 residues. Trimming cost V 1 base and J 4 bases, with 16 bases left between them. This chain's CDR3 is CASSYLAGTVGTGELFF. DNA for the CDR3: TGTGCCAGCAGTTACTTGGCCGGGACTGTTGGCACCGGGGAGCTGTTTTTT.

To note about this clonotype: Since a much larger clone is just one base distant, this may be a read error. The rearrangement links TRBV12-3 or TRBV12-4 to TRBJ1-1, with D possibly being TRBD1 (5 bases). This CDR3 spans 18 amino acids. CDR3 region: CASSFGGRGALLNTEVFF. For the CDR3, the DNA is TGTGCCAGCAGTTTCGGTGGCCGCGGGGCTTTATTGAACACTGAAGTTTTCTTT.

This clonotype was counted ten times or more. This chain uses TRBV20-1 with TRBJ2-7; 7 positions match TRBD1. Per germline, CDR1 DFQATT and CDR2 SNEGSKA (reference sequence). J lost 1 base, V lost 6 bases, and 9 bases had no gene match. The CDR3 totals 14 residues. CDR3 DNA sequence: TGCAGTGCCCCCCACAGGGGTGATTCCTACGAGCAGTACTTC. It codes for CSAPHRGDSYEQYF.

This clonotype was detected only a few times. The V call is TRBV5-1, the J call TRBJ1-4, with TRBD1 matching 7 bases. CDR1 SGHRS and CDR2 YFSETQ come from the germline V gene. The CDR3 runs 14 residues. With 0 bases clipped from V and 14 bases from J, the junction kept 10 bases outside the gene matches. This CDR3 reads CASSLGDSSQTLFF. CDR3 coding DNA: TGCGCCAGCAGCTTGGGGGACAGTTCCCAAACGCTGTTTTTT. The full variable domain, its missing parts supplied by reference TRBV5-1 and TRBJ1-4, is KAGVTQTPRYLIKTRGQQVTLSCSPISGHRSVSWYQQTPGQGLQFLFEYFSETQRNKGNFPGRFSGRQFSNSRSEMNVSTLELGDSALYLCASSLGDSSQTLFFGSGTQLSVL.

The chain combines TRBV20-1 with TRBJ2-1; 12 bases match TRBD2. With 6 bases clipped from V and 9 bases from J, the junction kept 6 bases outside the gene matches. The CDR3 runs 13 residues. Germline V gives CDR1 DFQATT, CDR2 SNEGSKA (reference sequence). DNA for the CDR3: TGCAGTGCCACGGGACTAGCGGGTAGTGAGCAGTTCTTC. Its protein is CSATGLAGSEQFF.

This clonotype occurred a few times. The rearrangement links TRBV6-5 to TRBJ2-1, with 13 bases matching TRBD2. Germline V gives CDR1 MNHEY, CDR2 SVGAGI. The CDR3 loop spans 18 amino acids. The ends lost 2 bases at V and 2 bases at J; junction bases unmatched: 6. The CDR3 loop reads CASSYKRTSGRTYNEQFF. In nucleotides, the CDR3 is TGTGCCAGCAGTTACAAACGGACTAGCGGGAGAACCTACAATGAGCAGTTCTTC.

For the CDR3, the DNA is TGTGCCACCAGTGTCTGGGGTAATGAGCAGTTCTTC. This gives the protein CATSVWGNEQFF. The chain recombines TRBV24-1 with TRBJ2-1; D gene uncertain. Germline V gene lookup returns CDR1 KGHDR and CDR2 SFDVKD. The V end lost 5 bases, the J end lost 7 bases, and 8 bases lay between the germline ends. The CDR3 sequence is 12 residues long.

This clonotype was seen at least ten times. The rearrangement joins TRBV28 to TRBJ2-1, with D possibly being TRBD1 (5 bases). V was cut by 2 bases and J by 4 bases, with 12 bases left in between. CDR1 is MDHEN, CDR2 SYDVKM, per germline. The CDR3 has 15 amino acids. Written as DNA, the CDR3 is TGTGCCAGCAGTTTACAGGGTTTAAGGTACAATGAGCAGTTCTTC. Amino acids: CASSLQGLRYNEQFF. Full variable domain (rest looked up from reference TRBV28 and TRBJ2-1): DVKVTQSSRYLVKRTGEKVFLECVQDMDHENMFWYRQDPGLGLRLIYFSYDVKMKEKGDIPEGYSVSREKKERFSLILESASTNQTSMYLCASSLQGLRYNEQFFGPGTRLTVL.

The sample holds a few counts of this clonotype. The rearrangement joins TRBV7-9 to TRBJ2-1; D unclear. In germline, CDR1 is SEHNR, CDR2 FQNEAQ (reference sequence). This CDR3 contains 11 residues. V was trimmed by 6 bases and J by 7 bases, leaving 7 bases between them. DNA for the CDR3: TGTGCCAGCAGTGCAGCGAATGAGCAGTTCTTC. Protein: CASSAANEQFF.

This clonotype appeared a few times. The chain couples TRBV4-2 to TRBJ1-5, with D unresolved. CDR1 LGHNA and CDR2 YNFKEQ come from the germline V gene. Trimming removed 0 bases from V and 9 bases from J, with 12 bases in between. The CDR3 runs 14 residues. The CDR3 is CASSQDRFSWPQHF. The CDR3 DNA reads as TGTGCCAGCAGCCAAGATCGATTCAGTTGGCCCCAGCATTTT.

Concerning this clonotype itself: Compared with germline, one end of the junction differs, possibly owing to a read error. The chain combines TRBV29-1 with TRBJ2-4, with 7 nucleotides matching TRBD1. Germline CDR1 and CDR2: SQVTM and ANQGSEA. CDR3 size: 10 residues. The CDR3 sequence is CSVDSGTAIF. The CDR3 DNA sequence: TGCAGCGTAGACTCCGGGACAGCTATCTTC.

The table lists this clonotype with many counts. The chain employs TRBV5-1 and TRBJ2-1; 7 bases are shared with TRBD2. CDR3 length: 17 residues. V was clipped by 1 base and J by 10 bases; unmatched bases: 17. Germline CDR1 and CDR2: SGHRS and YFSETQ. This CDR3 is CASSLPPLADHTSEQFF. The CDR3 nucleotides read TGCGCCAGCAGCTTGCCCCCCCTAGCGGATCACACCTCGGAGCAGTTCTTC.

This clonotype was seen a handful of times. The rearrangement links TRBV11-1 to TRBJ2-1, with D possibly matching TRBD2 (6 bases). The V gene's germline CDR1 is SGHAT and CDR2 FQDESV (reference sequence). V dropped 1 base and J dropped 0 bases, with 16 bases sitting between them. The CDR3 consists of 18 residues. The CDR3 region is CASSLDLIAVSSYNEQFF. Written as DNA, the CDR3 is TGTGCCAGCAGCTTAGATTTGATAGCGGTAAGCTCCTACAATGAGCAGTTCTTC. The full variable domain, in which reference TRBV11-1 and TRBJ2-1 provide the parts outside the CDR3, is EAEVAQSPRYKITEKSQAVAFWCDPISGHATLYWYRQILGQGPELLVQFQDESVVDDSQLPKDRFSAERLKGVDSTLKIQPAELGDSAMYLCASSLDLIAVSSYNEQFFGPGTRLTVL.

This clonotype was seen many times. The CDR3 sequence: CASSDWGETQYF. In DNA form, the CDR3 reads TGCGCCAGCAGTGATTGGGGGGAGACCCAGTACTTC. The rearrangement uses TRBV10-1 and TRBJ2-5; D is perhaps TRBD1 or TRBD2 (5 bases each). V lost 3 bases to trimming and J lost 5 bases, with 7 bases between them. In germline, CDR1 is WNHNN, CDR2 SYGVQD (reference sequence). This CDR3 is built from 12 residues.

This clonotype occurred many times. The chain recombines TRBV20-1 with TRBJ1-3; D is ambiguous. Germline V gives CDR1 DFQATT, CDR2 SNEGSKA (reference sequence). The CDR3 is made up of 14 amino acids. The V gene lost 3 bases and the J gene lost 0 bases, with 9 bases spanning the gap. The CDR3: CSASEGNSGNTIYF. The CDR3 DNA reads as TGCAGTGCTAGTGAGGGTAACTCTGGAAACACCATATATTTT.

This clonotype was detected only a few times. V gene TRBV20-1 combines with J gene TRBJ1-1, with D unresolved. Germline V gives CDR1 DFQATT, CDR2 SNEGSKA (reference sequence). This CDR3 has 17 amino acids. The V end was cut by 3 bases, the J end by 5 bases, with 25 bases between. CDR3 in DNA: TGCAGTGCTAGCGTGAGGTGGATTGGCCGATCGAAAACTGAAGCTTTCTTT. Translating gives CSASVRWIGRSKTEAFF.

Concerning this clonotype itself: A read error may account for a junction end that differs from germline. The genes are TRBV10-2 and TRBJ2-7, with D hard to call. CDR1 is WSHSY, CDR2 SAAADI, per germline. The CDR3 totals 16 residues. The CDR3 protein is CVSSGIGSPTIERQYF. CDR3 sequence (DNA): TGCGTCAGCAGTGGGATCGGTTCTCCTACGATTGAACGGCAGTACTTC.

The table lists this clonotype with many counts. The chain couples TRBV20-1 to TRBJ2-1; D unresolved. Germline V gives CDR1 DFQATT, CDR2 SNEGSKA (reference sequence). The germline V and J ends were trimmed by 5 bases and 9 bases, with 20 bases remaining between them. CDR3 size: 14 residues. CDR3 DNA: TGCAGTGCTGGATATGGGCCAGCTTCGAGTGAGCAGTTCTTC. This translates into CSAGYGPASSEQFF.

This clonotype was counted between two and nine times. The chain recombines TRBV18 with TRBJ2-1, with D unclear. The CDR3 length is 13 residues. Trimming removed 5 bases at V and 0 bases at J, with 5 bases between. Germline V gene sequence: CDR1 KGHSH, CDR2 LQKENI. The CDR3 coding sequence is TGTGCCAGCTCATCTTACTCCTACAATGAGCAGTTCTTC. The encoded protein is CASSSYSYNEQFF.

This clonotype was seen a few times. The genes are TRBV5-1 and TRBJ2-3; D uncertain. Per germline, CDR1 SGHRS and CDR2 YFSETQ. Deletions cut 8 bases from V and 2 bases from J, with 15 bases between. The CDR3 length is 14 residues. The CDR3 spells CASREDTPTDTQYF. The DNA of the CDR3 is TGCGCCAGTCGTGAGGATACTCCCACAGATACGCAGTATTTT.

This chain joins TRBV7-6 and TRBJ2-1; 13 bases agree with TRBD2. The CDR3 is 16 residues long. With 5 bases clipped from V and 4 bases from J, the junction kept 5 bases outside the gene matches. Germline-derived CDR1 and CDR2 are SGHVS and FNYEAQ. The CDR3 protein is CASSPGTSGEYNEQFF. CDR3 bases: TGTGCCAGCAGCCCAGGGACTAGCGGGGAGTACAATGAGCAGTTCTTC.

The rearrangement joins TRBV2 to TRBJ2-2, with D perhaps TRBD1 (6 bases). CDR3 length: 15 residues. Trimming took 8 bases from V and 7 from J, leaving 20 bases between them. The germline V gene has CDR1 SNHLY and CDR2 FYNNEI. The CDR3 DNA sequence: TGTGCCAGCGGACCTTCCGGGACAATCTACGGGGAGCTGTTTTTT. Encoded protein: CASGPSGTIYGELFF.

This clonotype was counted only a few times. The chain carries TRBV29-1 and TRBJ2-1; D may be TRBD2 (6 bases). Per the germline V gene, CDR1 is SQVTM and CDR2 is ANQGSEA. CDR3 length: 15 residues. The V end was cut by 2 bases, the J end by 9 bases, with 20 bases between. CDR3 nucleotides: TGCAGCGTTGAACTCGGGACTTCCACGCCGACTGAGCAGTTCTTC. Protein product: CSVELGTSTPTEQFF.

This chain joins TRBV12-3 or TRBV12-4 and TRBJ2-7, with 8 bases fitting TRBD2. Germline trimming cut 6 bases from V and 6 bases from J; bases unmatched to any gene: 19. The CDR3 covers 17 residues. This CDR3 is CASSLRPLAGGGSEQYF. CDR3 nucleotides: TGTGCCAGCAGCTTAAGGCCCCTCGCGGGGGGTGGAAGCGAGCAGTACTTC.

The chain uses TRBV20-1 and TRBJ1-1; D is possibly TRBD1 (6 bases). The CDR3 sequence is 14 residues long. Germline-derived CDR1 and CDR2 are DFQATT and SNEGSKA (reference sequence). V lost 1 base, J lost 4 bases, and 13 bases lay in between. CDR3: CSARVQGGATEAFF. CDR3 sequence (DNA): TGCAGTGCTAGAGTACAGGGAGGGGCCACTGAAGCTTTCTTT.

V usage is TRBV10-3 and J usage is TRBJ2-3; 10 bases are a match to TRBD2. CDR1 is ENHRY and CDR2 is SYGVKD in the germline V gene. The CDR3 consists of 14 residues. J was trimmed by 2 bases and V by 11 bases; bases with no gene match: 7. This CDR3 is CAGGAGGATDTQYF. CDR3 in DNA: TGTGCCGGGGGAGCGGGGGGGGCCACAGATACGCAGTATTTT.